This T cell receptor (beta chain) appears in the sequencing data of a study of cytomegalovirus exposure and HLA in healthy donors (dated by TCRdb to about 2017). About the study as a whole: An earlier analysis of approximately 590 of the donors reported 250 to 350 Gb of sequence data and some 120 million unique TCR beta sequences from 150 million to 200 million T cells. Of the 300 to 400 genotyped donors, 65% to 90% fell in the genetic ancestry cluster associated with self-reported Caucasian donors. To study patterns of TCR occurrence, a later analysis re-analyzed previously published TCR beta repertoires from several hundred donors and added high-resolution HLA genotyping. HLA typing included class I and class II loci at four-digit resolution. The later analysis used no new phenotypic data to find candidate immune exposures, relying instead on TCR beta sequences and their occurrence across donors. Donor age, sex, ethnicity and CMV serostatus were collected together with the repertoire data. Typing coverage varied by locus: 629-630 donors for A, B, C, DRB1 and DQB1; more than 500 for DQA1; around 570 for DPA1; 450 to 480 for DPB1. Every discovery cohort repertoire had been produced on one sequencing platform. The study used immunosequencing to profile the T cell repertoires of several hundred subjects and linked those repertoires to cytomegalovirus serostatus. The study combined high-throughput TCR immunosequencing, statistical association of individual TCRs with disease status, and machine learning to predict cytomegalovirus infection status. A later genetic analysis used genome-wide SNP genotypes for about three fifths of the 666 donors, treating that subset as a discovery cohort. An earlier analysis of approximately 630 of the donors applied high-throughput TCR beta sequencing to assess whether each TCR beta V gene segment acted as functional or pseudogenic. An early release that covered some 640 HLA-typed donors contained approximately 300 gigabases of sequencing data and around 85 million unique TCR sequences. Because of strong linkage in the cohort, five DR-DQ haplotypes were treated as single units for association and clustering. The study was designed to test whether signatures of past pathogen exposure could be identified by cataloging public T cell receptors. Besides the first cohort of 666 subjects, a separate validation cohort made up of roughly 120 different subjects was used. On average, about 200,000 unique TCR beta nucleotide sequences were sequenced per donor among about 400 genotyped donors of the cohort, with 15% to 20% of those sequences being non-productive.

This clone was seen just once. Its antigen target is currently unknown. Per-base quality was not reported, and no clone a single base away is much larger than it. The CDR3 runs 13 residues from the cysteine to the phenylalanine. The sequence is cut down to CDR3 DNA, 39 bases in frame from base 1. V loses 1 base of germline sequence and J loses 7 bases, and the interval between the two ends is 11 bases. CDR1 GTSNPN and CDR2 SVGIG are derived from the germline V gene (reference sequence). The cohort comprised under 700 healthy bone marrow donors. All cohort members were sampled while nominally healthy, although unrecorded immune exposures were likely present. The donor tested CMV seronegative and was one of the 352 seronegative cohort members. A peripheral blood sample was collected from each donor, and TCR beta sequencing was performed on peripheral blood mononuclear cells. The Qiagen DNeasy Blood Extraction Kit was used to extract genomic DNA from the blood cell samples.

The library relied on the immunoSEQ multiplex PCR assay. A mixture of 60 forward primers for TCR Vbeta segments and 13 reverse primers for TCR Jbeta segments was used in the multiplex PCR. Amplification of the CDR3 region of rearranged TCR beta genes was performed with a multiplex PCR assay on genomic DNA. The amplified TCR beta libraries were sequenced on the Illumina HiSeq System as 87-base-pair reads. The authors processed their data as follows. A later analysis tallied 75 million to 95 million unique TCR beta chains across the approximately 670 repertoires, and around 9.9 million of those chains were shared by two or more donors. To remove PCR and sequencing errors, raw reads were error-corrected and collapsed into unique sequences using a nearest-neighbor algorithm that merged closely related sequences. To assign V, D and J gene segments, CDR3 sequences were aligned to IMGT reference sequences. Each retained sequence needed at least a six-nucleotide match to both a V gene segment and a J gene segment. A rearrangement counted as productive if the CDR3 had no stop codons and remained in frame with V and J, and every other rearrangement counted as non-productive. Following IMGT convention, CDR3 was defined as the stretch from the second conserved V-encoded cysteine up to the conserved J-encoded phenylalanine. In an earlier analysis of some 550 of the donors, sequences lacking an unambiguous match to a single V gene segment were excluded. In an earlier analysis of some 590 of the donors, a V segment was called functional when productive rearrangements were above 56.7%, and segregating when the standard deviation between donors exceeded 5%. To diagnose cytomegalovirus status from the catalog of TCR beta chain sequences, a statistical classification framework was built. V and J gene assignment, in a later analysis, came from comparing TCR nucleotide sequences with IMGT/GENE-DB human TR gene sequences. The TCRdist pipeline was used in a later analysis to assign CDR3 sequences and most-parsimonious VDJ recombination scenarios. In a later analysis, each TCR beta chain was defined by its CDR3 amino acid sequence together with its V-gene family, and reads lacking a unique V-gene family were excluded. As a way to deal with suspected cross-contamination and a sequencing artifact, a later analysis dropped 450 to 700 nucleotide sequences that were highly shared and had low generation probability. A later analysis calculated a clonal expansion index for each public chain from normalized within-repertoire ranks of inferred template counts. A later analysis computed generation probabilities with a VDJ recombination model fitted to out-of-frame rearrangements, and checked the results against IGoR. A later analysis scored TCR-TCR, TCR-HLA and TCR-CMV co-occurrence with hypergeometric tests, applying a repertoire-size bias correction to TCR pairs. In a later analysis, false discovery rates were estimated by permuting HLA or CMV assignments 20 times. In a later analysis, co-occurring TCRs were grouped using DBSCAN, and TCRdist sequence similarity was added for clustering within HLA-allele-positive subsets. Co-occurrence clustering excluded repertoires with fewer than 30,000 or more than 120,000 public chains, plus five with anomalous nucleotide sharing. TCRdb retrieved this table from immuneACCESS and kept in-frame rearrangements only. Not all clones are present; in checked studies, unresolved V genes account for under half, and no reason is known for the remainder. Clone size and V and J calls were adopted from that table, with D and trimming inferred from the DNA. For this sample there are some 160,000 clones; about 85% appear just once. The ten largest clones add up to less than 2.5% of the sample.

What the research found in general, with its limitations: CMV serostatus was the only immune exposure information available for the cohort. A later genetic analysis reported fewer N-insertions in productive TCRs among donors in an Asian-associated ancestry cluster than the approximately 670-donor mean. The classifier was reported to diagnose cytomegalovirus status with high specificity and sensitivity in both the original cohort and the validation cohort. Correlated functional status among segregating V segments might reflect linkage disequilibrium, but an unknown experimental factor could not be ruled out. The authors suggested that the approach could potentially be extended to other disease states and immunological phenotypes. V-gene and J-gene trimming of TCR beta chains was associated with a missense DCLRE1C variant in a later genetic analysis, and the association was replicated in an independent cohort. Because HLA typing was missing for some donors at each locus, association tests included only the typed subset. Some IMGT-functional V segments, including TRBV6-2 and TRBV6-3, could not be distinguished by the 87-base-pair reads and were therefore excluded. Because counts were too low, roughly 16 rarely observed V segments, including chromosome 9 orphons, were left out of the earlier analysis of 500 to 750 of the donors. The cohort was sequenced for TCR beta chains only, and without alpha or paired-chain data the features that could be detected were limited. A later analysis found that HLA-associated TCR beta chains were more clonally expanded and had lower generation probabilities than equally common non-associated chains. Three of the identified cytomegalovirus-associated TCR beta chains were confirmed in vitro to be specific for cytomegalovirus antigens. In a later analysis, most CMV-associated TCR beta chains were found to appear HLA-restricted, with HLA associations seemingly driven largely by CMV exposure. Sequencing depth was assumed to be roughly uniform across donors in the presence/absence analyses, though that assumption may not hold. The study gave a list of more than 150 TCR beta chains associated with cytomegalovirus. In a later analysis, TCR association rates were found to vary across HLA loci, with the most associated TCRs seen for DRB1 alleles and the fewest for HLA-C alleles. Assigning TCR associations to individual alleles was difficult when HLA alleles, especially DR and DQ, strongly co-occurred. Most TCR sequences were observed very rarely across donors, whereas some public TCRs were present in many individuals. A further reported finding was that TCR beta sequences accurately predicted the HLA-A and HLA-B alleles for most subjects in the first cohort. In a later analysis, more than 15,000 TCR beta sequences were associated with specific HLA alleles at a false discovery rate of 0.05. A cluster of highly shared sequence variants was judged likely to represent a technical artifact of the sequencing pipeline. In an earlier analysis of some 500 of the donors, most TCR beta V segments were observed in productive rearrangements about 90% or about 30% of the time, broadly matching IMGT annotations. According to a later analysis, parvovirus B19, influenza, CMV and Epstein-Barr virus appeared linked to several top co-occurrence clusters.

Sequencing was done on a sample of PBMCs. Recombination linked TRBV30 to TRBJ1-5; no D gene call is confident. This clonotype originated in a boy between 2 and 10 years old in good health and CMV-seronegative. The nucleotide sequence reads as follows: TGTGCCTGGAGTGGTAGTTCGAAACAGCCCCAGCATTTT. Its amino acids are CAWSGSSKQPQHF.